Listed below are T cell receptor beta chains from one sample, sequenced in a study of CD8+ T cells in alopecia areata. Data came from immunoSEQ multiplex PCR; TCRdb stores just in-frame clones and leaves some out. The sample includes 100,000 to 150,000 clones, more than 40% of them seen just once. Sequenced here: CD8+ T cells sorted from blood, sampled at week 0. These receptors all stem from a human donor with alopecia areata. The CDR3 runs from the conserved cysteine through the conserved F or W. Each record gives: clone size, V gene, D gene, J gene, CDR3 protein, CDR3 DNA. A D gene is named only where the DNA matches it firmly. The size entry is marked missing in some rows and otherwise reads once, few, many or a size class.

abundance: NA; v_gene: TRBV5-6; d_gene: TRBD1; j_gene: TRBJ1-2; CDR3aa: CASSFPTGGESYGYTF; CDR3nt: TGTGCCAGCAGCTTCCCGACAGGGGGCGAGAGCTATGGCTACACCTTC
abundance: NA; v_gene: TRBV9; d_gene: TRBD2; j_gene: TRBJ2-3; CDR3aa: CASSPSSGGDTQYF; CDR3nt: TGTGCCAGCAGCCCCTCTAGCGGGGGGGATACGCAGTATTTT
abundance: few; v_gene: TRBV9; d_gene: NA; j_gene: TRBJ1-6; CDR3aa: CASSVADGGGNSPLHF; CDR3nt: TGTGCCAGCAGCGTAGCTGATGGGGGCGGTAATTCACCCCTCCACTTT
abundance: NA; v_gene: TRBV13; d_gene: NA; j_gene: TRBJ2-7; CDR3aa: CASSYQGVTYEQYF; CDR3nt: TGTGCCAGCAGCTACCAGGGAGTTACCTACGAGCAGTACTTC
abundance: few; v_gene: TRBV29-1; d_gene: TRBD2; j_gene: TRBJ2-5; CDR3aa: CSVEDGFKGLWIQETQYF; CDR3nt: TGCAGCGTTGAAGACGGTTTTAAGGGACTATGGATCCAAGAGACCCAGTACTTC
abundance: NA; v_gene: TRBV30; d_gene: NA; j_gene: TRBJ1-1; CDR3aa: CAWSVTMNTEAFF; CDR3nt: TGTGCCTGGAGTGTAACGATGAACACTGAAGCTTTCTTT
abundance: NA; v_gene: TRBV29-1; d_gene: NA; j_gene: TRBJ2-1; CDR3aa: CSVDRGREQFF; CDR3nt: TGCAGCGTTGATCGAGGGCGTGAGCAGTTCTTC
abundance: NA; v_gene: TRBV4-1; d_gene: NA; j_gene: TRBJ2-5; CDR3aa: CASSQEVSGTQYF; CDR3nt: TGCGCCAGCAGCCAAGAGGTCTCTGGGACCCAGTACTTC
abundance: few; v_gene: TRBV7-3; d_gene: TRBD2; j_gene: TRBJ2-1; CDR3aa: CASSLGGGRSSYNEQFF; CDR3nt: TGTGCCAGCAGCTTAGGCGGGGGGCGAAGCTCCTACAATGAGCAGTTCTTC
abundance: NA; v_gene: TRBV2; d_gene: NA; j_gene: TRBJ2-1; CDR3aa: CASSDPRLYNEQFF; CDR3nt: TGTGCCAGCAGTGACCCTAGACTCTACAATGAGCAGTTCTTC
abundance: NA; v_gene: TRBV7-8; d_gene: NA; j_gene: TRBJ1-6; CDR3aa: CASSLEPGSPLHF; CDR3nt: TGTGCCAGCAGCTTAGAACCCGGATCACCCCTCCACTTT
abundance: NA; v_gene: TRBV7-8; d_gene: NA; j_gene: TRBJ1-4; CDR3aa: CASSPPGNEKLFF; CDR3nt: TGTGCCAGCAGCCCGCCCGGGAATGAAAAACTGTTTTTT
abundance: NA; v_gene: TRBV5-1; d_gene: NA; j_gene: TRBJ2-7; CDR3aa: CASSFEGVYEQYF; CDR3nt: TGCGCCAGCAGCTTCGAGGGGGTGTACGAGCAGTACTTC
abundance: NA; v_gene: TRBV14; d_gene: NA; j_gene: TRBJ1-5; CDR3aa: CASSRGGPNQPQHF; CDR3nt: TGTGCCAGCAGCCGGGGGGGACCCAATCAGCCCCAGCATTTT
abundance: NA; v_gene: TRBV6-1; d_gene: TRBD1; j_gene: TRBJ2-5; CDR3aa: CASRAGQVQETQYF; CDR3nt: TGTGCCAGCAGGGCGGGACAGGTCCAAGAGACCCAGTACTTC
abundance: many; v_gene: TRBV6-4; d_gene: TRBD2; j_gene: TRBJ2-1; CDR3aa: CASSDEAGVDEQFF; CDR3nt: TGTGCCAGCAGTGACGAAGCGGGGGTGGATGAGCAGTTCTTC
abundance: NA; v_gene: TRBV14; d_gene: TRBD2; j_gene: TRBJ2-5; CDR3aa: CASSLAGETQYF; CDR3nt: TGTGCCAGCAGCCTAGCGGGGGAGACCCAGTACTTC
abundance: NA; v_gene: TRBV27; d_gene: TRBD2; j_gene: TRBJ2-1; CDR3aa: CASAYGRGAYNEQFF; CDR3nt: TGTGCCAGCGCCTACGGGCGGGGGGCCTACAATGAGCAGTTCTTC
abundance: NA; v_gene: TRBV6-5; d_gene: NA; j_gene: TRBJ1-2; CDR3aa: CASSYSVFAVAEGYTF; CDR3nt: TGTGCCAGCAGTTACTCGGTCTTTGCGGTCGCAGAGGGCTACACCTTC
abundance: few; v_gene: TRBV6-4; d_gene: TRBD2; j_gene: TRBJ2-7; CDR3aa: CASSENSAGGSEQYF; CDR3nt: TGTGCCAGCAGTGAAAATTCAGCGGGGGGATCCGAGCAGTACTTC
abundance: NA; v_gene: TRBV5-1; d_gene: NA; j_gene: TRBJ2-7; CDR3aa: CASSLGHSYEQYF; CDR3nt: TGCGCCAGCAGCTTAGGACACTCCTACGAGCAGTACTTC
abundance: few; v_gene: TRBV15; d_gene: NA; j_gene: TRBJ2-7; CDR3aa: CATSRDVGNSEQYF; CDR3nt: TGTGCCACCAGCAGAGATGTAGGGAATAGCGAGCAGTACTTC
abundance: few; v_gene: TRBV27; d_gene: TRBD2; j_gene: TRBJ2-3; CDR3aa: CASSLGGGTDTQYF; CDR3nt: TGTGCCAGCAGTTTGGGGGGGGGCACAGATACGCAGTATTTT
abundance: NA; v_gene: TRBV11-2; d_gene: NA; j_gene: TRBJ2-1; CDR3aa: CASSLGGTGQFF; CDR3nt: TGTGCCAGCAGCCTCGGCGGGACTGGGCAGTTCTTC
abundance: NA; v_gene: TRBV6-5; d_gene: NA; j_gene: TRBJ2-5; CDR3aa: CASGPSGQETQYF; CDR3nt: TGTGCCAGCGGTCCGTCAGGGCAAGAGACCCAGTACTTC
abundance: once; v_gene: TRBV30; d_gene: NA; j_gene: TRBJ2-5; CDR3aa: CAWSVLNGETQYF; CDR3nt: TGTGCCTGGAGTGTACTCAATGGGGAGACCCAGTACTTC
abundance: NA; v_gene: TRBV5-6; d_gene: NA; j_gene: TRBJ1-4; CDR3aa: CASSRSSEKLFF; CDR3nt: TGTGCCAGCAGCCGCAGTAGTGAAAAACTGTTTTTT
abundance: NA; v_gene: TRBV30; d_gene: NA; j_gene: TRBJ1-5; CDR3aa: CAWNEGARAPQHF; CDR3nt: TGTGCCTGGAATGAAGGGGCACGTGCGCCCCAGCATTTT
abundance: NA; v_gene: TRBV6-1; d_gene: NA; j_gene: TRBJ2-4; CDR3aa: CASSEASEGSKNIQYF; CDR3nt: TGTGCCAGCAGTGAAGCGTCGGAGGGAAGCAAAAACATTCAGTACTTC
abundance: NA; v_gene: TRBV20-1; d_gene: NA; j_gene: TRBJ1-2; CDR3aa: CSSDPNYGYTF; CDR3nt: TGCAGTTCTGATCCTAACTATGGCTACACCTTC
abundance: NA; v_gene: TRBV4-3; d_gene: NA; j_gene: TRBJ1-5; CDR3aa: CASSPDRDRNQPQHF; CDR3nt: TGCGCCAGCAGCCCAGACCGAGACAGAAATCAGCCCCAGCATTTT
abundance: NA; v_gene: TRBV4-3; d_gene: NA; j_gene: TRBJ1-1; CDR3aa: CASSQGRSMNTEAFF; CDR3nt: TGCGCCAGCAGCCAAGGGAGAAGCATGAACACTGAAGCTTTCTTT
abundance: NA; v_gene: TRBV5-1; d_gene: NA; j_gene: TRBJ2-1; CDR3aa: CASSVREPFGEQFF; CDR3nt: TGCGCCAGCAGCGTCCGGGAACCCTTTGGGGAGCAGTTCTTC
abundance: few; v_gene: TRBV30; d_gene: NA; j_gene: TRBJ1-2; CDR3aa: CAWSVRKSYGYTF; CDR3nt: TGTGCCTGGAGTGTACGGAAGTCCTATGGCTACACCTTC
abundance: NA; v_gene: TRBV19; d_gene: NA; j_gene: TRBJ2-5; CDR3aa: CASSIDSEETQYF; CDR3nt: TGTGCCAGTAGTATAGACAGTGAGGAGACCCAGTACTTC
abundance: NA; v_gene: TRBV7-2; d_gene: TRBD2; j_gene: TRBJ2-5; CDR3aa: CASSPLSAGGRETQYF; CDR3nt: TGTGCCAGCAGCCCCCTTTCAGCGGGGGGAAGGGAGACCCAGTACTTC
abundance: few; v_gene: TRBV9; d_gene: NA; j_gene: TRBJ2-2; CDR3aa: CASSQTRAGELFF; CDR3nt: TGTGCCAGCAGCCAGACCCGGGCCGGGGAGCTGTTTTTT
abundance: NA; v_gene: TRBV7-8; d_gene: NA; j_gene: TRBJ2-1; CDR3aa: CASSLTESNEQFF; CDR3nt: TGTGCCAGCAGCTTAACAGAGAGCAATGAGCAGTTCTTC
abundance: NA; v_gene: TRBV29-1; d_gene: TRBD1; j_gene: TRBJ2-7; CDR3aa: CSVETGAGEQYF; CDR3nt: TGCAGCGTGGAAACAGGGGCCGGAGAGCAGTACTTC
abundance: NA; v_gene: TRBV30; d_gene: TRBD1; j_gene: TRBJ1-2; CDR3aa: CAWTSGTGGIYGYTF; CDR3nt: TGTGCCTGGACCTCCGGGACAGGGGGCATCTATGGCTACACCTTC
abundance: few; v_gene: TRBV19; d_gene: NA; j_gene: TRBJ2-1; CDR3aa: CASSTLHTQFF; CDR3nt: TGTGCCAGTAGTACTCTTCACACGCAGTTCTTC
abundance: NA; v_gene: TRBV9; d_gene: NA; j_gene: TRBJ2-5; CDR3aa: CASSVEVRGTQETQYF; CDR3nt: TGTGCCAGCAGCGTAGAGGTTCGGGGGACACAAGAGACCCAGTACTTC